These 15 T cell receptor beta chains originate from one sample sequenced in a study of molecular identifiers for immune sequencing clone quantification. TCRdb recomputed calls from the PCR reads with MiXCR, one row per CDR3 protein. The table lists about 510,000 distinct CDR3 sequences, 20% to 25% of them singletons. The sample comprised naive CD8+ T cells from blood, with Jurkat cell RNA spiked in. As for subset: FACS-sorted CD8+CD4-CCR7+CD45RA+ naive T cells. The receptors come from a human donor in good health. Some libraries in this study had Jurkat cell RNA spiked in.

The rearrangement joins TRBV19 to TRBJ2-2; D unclear. Germline V CDR1 and CDR2: LNHDA, SQIVND (reference sequence). With 3 bases removed from V and 1 base from J, the gap between germline ends came to 9 bases. This CDR3 spans 15 amino acids. The CDR3 here is CASSIWIQNTGELFF. CDR3 in DNA: TGTGCCAGTAGTATTTGGATACAGAACACCGGGGAGCTGTTTTTT.

Details on this clonotype: A junction end diverges from the germline sequence, so it may reflect a read error. The rearrangement uses TRBV10-3 and TRBJ2-7; possibly TRBD1 for D (5 bases). The CDR3 covers 15 residues. Germline CDR1 and CDR2: ENHRY and SYGVKD. CDR3 sequence: CAISEVDSLTYERYF. In DNA form, the CDR3 reads TGTGCCATCAGTGAGGTTGACAGCCTAACCTACGAGCGGTACTTC.

This clonotype was recorded many times. The chain carries TRBV7-9 and TRBJ2-7, with unresolved D. The V and J ends lost 0 bases and 3 bases respectively, with 9 bases between them. Germline values: CDR1 SEHNR, CDR2 FQNEAQ (reference sequence). CDR3 length: 14 amino acids. In DNA, the CDR3 is TGTGCCAGCAGCTTAGCTCCAGAAGTCTACGAGCAGTACTTC. This codes for CASSLAPEVYEQYF. The variable domain in full, with the rest retrieved from reference TRBV7-9 and TRBJ2-7, is DTGVSQNPRHKITKRGQNVTFRCDPISEHNRLYWYRQTLGQGPEFLTYFQNEAQLEKSRLLSDRFSAERPKGSFSTLEIQRTEQGDSAMYLCASSLAPEVYEQYFGPGTRLTVT.

Concerning this clonotype: A much larger clone sits a single nucleotide away, making a read error possible. This chain links TRBV30 with TRBJ2-5, with TRBD1 matching 8 bases. Germline CDR1 and CDR2: GTSNPN and SVGIG (reference sequence). With V trimmed by 3 bases and J by 5 bases, 8 bases remained unmatched. The CDR3 has 14 residues. The CDR3 sequence: CAWSGSGGSETQYF. CDR3 sequence (DNA): TGTGCCTGGAGCGGCTCAGGGGGCTCGGAGACCCAGTACTTC.

This clonotype was observed a handful of times. CDR3 DNA: TGTGCCAGCAGTTTGAGGGGGGGCACCTCCTACGAGCAGTACTTC. Its protein product is CASSLRGGTSYEQYF. The gene calls are TRBV27 and TRBJ2-7, with D possibly matching TRBD2 (7 bases). Trimming shortened V by 3 bases and J by 0 bases, and 12 bases separated the two germline ends. The CDR3 runs 15 residues. Germline values: CDR1 MNHEY, CDR2 SMNVEV (reference sequence).

This clonotype was recorded a few times. CDR3 sequence: CASSVTLAGTGQNTGELFF. The CDR3 DNA follows: TGTGCCAGCAGTGTAACCCTAGCCGGGACAGGGCAGAACACCGGGGAGCTGTTTTTT. This sequence joins TRBV2 and TRBJ2-2, with 9 bases matching TRBD1. V was clipped by 4 bases and J by 1 base; unmatched bases: 13. The V gene's germline CDR1 is SNHLY and CDR2 FYNNEI. CDR3 length: 19 residues.

This clonotype occurred a few times. The chain couples TRBV7-8 to TRBJ1-2; D not certain. This CDR3 region has 15 residues. V lost 1 base and J lost 0, with 9 bases in between. Per germline, CDR1 SGHVS and CDR2 FQNEAQ. The CDR3 DNA sequence: TGTGCCAGCAGCTTAGAGGGCAGAACTAACTATGGCTACACCTTC. It yields the protein CASSLEGRTNYGYTF.

With regard to this clonotype: This may stem from a read error, because a much larger clone lies one nucleotide away. V gene TRBV19 combines with J gene TRBJ2-7; 8 nucleotides agree with TRBD2. Germline CDR1 is LNHDA and CDR2 is SQIVND (reference sequence). The CDR3 runs 15 residues. The CDR3 DNA reads TGTGCCAGTAGTATCCTCTACGCGGGAGCGGGGGAGCGGTACTTC. Translation gives CASSILYAGAGERYF.

V is TRBV7-6 and J is TRBJ2-1; the D is unclear. The CDR3 runs 15 residues. V dropped 5 bases and J dropped 7 bases, with 18 bases sitting between them. Per germline, CDR1 SGHVS and CDR2 FNYEAQ. The chain's CDR3 is CASSEDPQDPNEQFF. The CDR3 coding sequence is TGTGCCAGCAGCGAGGACCCCCAGGATCCAAATGAGCAGTTCTTC.

Points on this clonotype: This may come from a read error, since a much larger clone is one base off. V is TRBV7-9 and J is TRBJ2-7; D unclear. Per germline, CDR1 SEHNR and CDR2 FQNEAQ (reference sequence). The CDR3 covers 12 residues. The CDR3 nucleotides read TGTGCCAGCAGCCCCCTCTCCTACGAGCAGTGCTTC. It specifies CASSPLSYEQCF.

A word on this clonotype: This may arise from a read error, as a much more abundant clone is one base away. This chain uses TRBV12-3 or TRBV12-4 with TRBJ2-7; D is uncertain. The CDR3 runs 13 residues. V dropped 8 bases and J dropped 0 bases, with 11 bases sitting between them. CDR3 loop: CASGPGTSYEQYF. For the CDR3, the DNA is TGTGCCAGCGGGCCAGGCACCTCCTACGAGCAGTACTTC.

To note about this clonotype: Just one base apart from a much larger clone, this may be a read error. The chain recombines TRBV12-3 or TRBV12-4 with TRBJ2-7; D ambiguous. The V gene lost 4 bases and the J gene lost 2 bases, with 12 bases spanning the gap. This CDR3 comprises 14 residues. The DNA for the CDR3 is TGTGCCAGCAGTTCCGGACGGGCCACCTACGAGCAGTACTTC. Its translation is CASSSGRATYEQYF.

The table lists this clonotype with many counts. The chain links TRBV13 to TRBJ2-2; 9 bases map to TRBD1. V shed 4 bases, J shed 5 bases, and the junction held 5 bases outside the gene matches. CDR3 length equals 15 residues. The V gene's germline CDR1 is PRHDT and CDR2 FYEKMQ (reference sequence). The CDR3 nucleotides read TGTGCCAGCAGCTACGGACAGGGGTTGACCGGGGAGCTGTTTTTT. Its translation is CASSYGQGLTGELFF.

This clonotype was seen many times. The genes are TRBV7-9 and TRBJ2-5; 13 positions match TRBD2. The CDR3 covers 17 residues. V dropped 4 bases and J dropped 1; count of bases not matched to a gene: 6. Germline assignment: CDR1 SEHNR and CDR2 FQNEAQ (reference sequence). The CDR3 DNA reads TGTGCCAGCAGCTCGACTACTAGCGGGGGGGTCCAAGAGACCCAGTACTTC. Translating it yields CASSSTTSGGVQETQYF.

The V gene is TRBV4-3, the J gene TRBJ2-7, with D possibly TRBD2 on 6 matching bases. This CDR3 contains 16 residues. V was trimmed by 0 bases and J by 0 bases, leaving 12 bases between them. The germline CDR1 and CDR2 sequences are LGHNA and YSLEER. This chain's CDR3 is CASSQDRGSYSYEQYF. CDR3 coding DNA: TGCGCCAGCAGCCAAGATCGGGGGTCATACTCCTACGAGCAGTACTTC.